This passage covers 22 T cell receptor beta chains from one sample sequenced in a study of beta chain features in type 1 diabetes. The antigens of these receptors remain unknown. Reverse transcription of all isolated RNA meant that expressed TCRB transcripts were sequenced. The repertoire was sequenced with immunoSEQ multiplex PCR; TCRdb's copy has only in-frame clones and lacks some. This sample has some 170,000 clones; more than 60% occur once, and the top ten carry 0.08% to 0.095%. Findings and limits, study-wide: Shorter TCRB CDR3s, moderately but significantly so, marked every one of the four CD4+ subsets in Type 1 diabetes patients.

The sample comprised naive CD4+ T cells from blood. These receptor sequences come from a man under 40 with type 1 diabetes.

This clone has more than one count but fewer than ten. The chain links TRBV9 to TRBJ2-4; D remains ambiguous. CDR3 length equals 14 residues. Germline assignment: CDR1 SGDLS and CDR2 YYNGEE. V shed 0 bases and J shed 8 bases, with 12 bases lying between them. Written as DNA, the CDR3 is TGTGCCAGCAGCGTAGGAGGCCGAAAGGACATTCAGTACTTC. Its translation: CASSVGGRKDIQYF.

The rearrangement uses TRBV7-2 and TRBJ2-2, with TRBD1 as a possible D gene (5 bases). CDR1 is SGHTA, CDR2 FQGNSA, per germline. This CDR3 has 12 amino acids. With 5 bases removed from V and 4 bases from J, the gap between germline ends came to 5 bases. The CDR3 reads CASSRGTGELFF. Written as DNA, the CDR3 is TGTGCCAGCAGCAGGGGCACCGGGGAGCTGTTTTTT.

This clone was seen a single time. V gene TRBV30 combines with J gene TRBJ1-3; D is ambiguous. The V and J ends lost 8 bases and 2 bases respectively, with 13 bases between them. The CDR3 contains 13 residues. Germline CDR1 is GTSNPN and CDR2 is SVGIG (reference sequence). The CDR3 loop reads CARSGAAGNTIYF. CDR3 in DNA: TGTGCCCGTTCCGGAGCAGCTGGAAACACCATATATTTT. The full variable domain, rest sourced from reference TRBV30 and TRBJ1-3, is SQTIHQWPATLVQPVGSPLSLECTVEGTSNPNLYWYRQAAGRGLQLLFYSVGIGQISSEVPQNLSASRPQDRQFILSSKKLLLSDSGFYLCARSGAAGNTIYFGEGSWLTVV.

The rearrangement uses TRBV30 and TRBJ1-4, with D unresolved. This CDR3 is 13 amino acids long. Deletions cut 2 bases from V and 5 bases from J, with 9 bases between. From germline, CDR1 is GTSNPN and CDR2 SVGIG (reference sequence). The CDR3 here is CAWSKDSNEKLFF. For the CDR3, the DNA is TGTGCCTGGAGTAAGGACTCAAATGAAAAACTGTTTTTT.

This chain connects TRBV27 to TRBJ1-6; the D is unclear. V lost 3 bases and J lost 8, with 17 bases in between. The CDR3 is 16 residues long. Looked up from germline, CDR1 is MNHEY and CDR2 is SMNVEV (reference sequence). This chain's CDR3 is CASSFLDGLRDSPLHF. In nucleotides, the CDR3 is TGTGCCAGCAGTTTCCTCGACGGGCTTCGGGATTCACCCCTCCACTTT.

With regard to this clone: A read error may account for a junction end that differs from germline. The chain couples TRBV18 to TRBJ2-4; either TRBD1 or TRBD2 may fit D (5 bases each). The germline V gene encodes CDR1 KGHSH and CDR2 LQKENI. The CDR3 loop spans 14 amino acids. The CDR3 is CASAPAGAKNIQYF. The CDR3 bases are TGTGCCAGCGCACCGGCCGGGGCGAAAAACATTCAGTACTTC.

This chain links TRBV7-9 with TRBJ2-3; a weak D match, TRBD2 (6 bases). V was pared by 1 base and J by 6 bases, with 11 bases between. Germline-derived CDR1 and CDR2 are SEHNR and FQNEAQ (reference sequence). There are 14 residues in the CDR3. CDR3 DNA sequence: TGTGCCAGCAGCTTAGGCGGGGCCACGGATACGCAGTATTTT. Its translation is CASSLGGATDTQYF.

CDR3 in amino acids: CASSLNRENTEAFF. CDR3 DNA sequence: TGTGCCAGCAGCTTAAACAGGGAGAACACTGAAGCTTTCTTT. This chain links TRBV5-4 with TRBJ1-1; tentatively, D is TRBD1 (6 bases). Trimming removed 2 bases from V and 1 base from J, with 9 bases in between. The CDR3 is 14 amino acids. Germline lookup yields CDR1 SGHNT and CDR2 YYREEE (reference sequence).

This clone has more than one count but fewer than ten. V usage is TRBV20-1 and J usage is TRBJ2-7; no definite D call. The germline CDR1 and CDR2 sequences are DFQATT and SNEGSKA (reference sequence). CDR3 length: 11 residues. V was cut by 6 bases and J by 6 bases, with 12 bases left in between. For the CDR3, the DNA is TGCAGTGCGCGTGGGCCCCCCGAGCAGTACTTC. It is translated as CSARGPPEQYF.

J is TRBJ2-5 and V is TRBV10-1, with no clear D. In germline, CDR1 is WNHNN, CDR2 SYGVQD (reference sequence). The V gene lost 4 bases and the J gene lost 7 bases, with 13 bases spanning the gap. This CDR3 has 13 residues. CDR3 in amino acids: CASSGAPTGTQYF. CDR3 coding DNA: TGCGCCAGCAGTGGAGCCCCTACGGGGACCCAGTACTTC.

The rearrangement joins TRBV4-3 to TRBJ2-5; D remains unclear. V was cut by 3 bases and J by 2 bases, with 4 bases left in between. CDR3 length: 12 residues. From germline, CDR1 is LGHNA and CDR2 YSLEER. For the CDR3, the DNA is TGCGCCAGCAGCCAGGGACAAGAGACCCAGTACTTC. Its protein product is CASSQGQETQYF.

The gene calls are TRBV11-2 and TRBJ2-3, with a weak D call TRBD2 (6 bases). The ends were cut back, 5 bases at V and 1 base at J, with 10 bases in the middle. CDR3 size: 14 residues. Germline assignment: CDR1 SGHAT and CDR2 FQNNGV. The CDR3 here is CASSRWGGTDTQYF. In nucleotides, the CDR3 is TGTGCCAGCAGCCGTTGGGGGGGCACAGATACGCAGTATTTT.

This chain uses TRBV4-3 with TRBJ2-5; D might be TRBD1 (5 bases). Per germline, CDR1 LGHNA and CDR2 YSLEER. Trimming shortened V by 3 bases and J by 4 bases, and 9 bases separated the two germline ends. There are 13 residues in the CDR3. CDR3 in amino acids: CASSQGLPETQYF. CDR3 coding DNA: TGCGCCAGCAGCCAGGGGCTCCCAGAGACCCAGTACTTC.

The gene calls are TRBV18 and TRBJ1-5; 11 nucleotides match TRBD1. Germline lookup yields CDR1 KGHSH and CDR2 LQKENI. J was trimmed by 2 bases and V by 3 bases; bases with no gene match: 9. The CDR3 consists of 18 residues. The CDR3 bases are TGTGCCAGCTCACCCTGGACAGGGGGCGATTCGGGCAATCAGCCCCAGCATTTT. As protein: CASSPWTGGDSGNQPQHF.

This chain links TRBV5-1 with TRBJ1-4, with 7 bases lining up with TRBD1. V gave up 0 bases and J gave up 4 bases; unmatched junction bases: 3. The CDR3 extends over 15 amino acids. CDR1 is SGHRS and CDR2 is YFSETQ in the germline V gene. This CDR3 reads CASSLAGQSNEKLFF. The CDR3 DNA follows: TGCGCCAGCAGCTTGGCGGGACAGAGTAATGAAAAACTGTTTTTT.

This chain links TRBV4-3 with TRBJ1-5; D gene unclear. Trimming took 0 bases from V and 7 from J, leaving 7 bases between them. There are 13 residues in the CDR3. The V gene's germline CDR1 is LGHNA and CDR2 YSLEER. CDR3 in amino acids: CASSQDLGQPQHF. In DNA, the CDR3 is TGCGCCAGCAGCCAAGATCTTGGCCAGCCCCAGCATTTT.

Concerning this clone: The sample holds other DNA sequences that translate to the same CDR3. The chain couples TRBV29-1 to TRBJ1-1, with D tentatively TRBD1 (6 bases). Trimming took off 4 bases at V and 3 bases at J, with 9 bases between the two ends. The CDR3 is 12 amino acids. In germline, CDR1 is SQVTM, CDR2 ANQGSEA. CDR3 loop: CSVGRGDTEAFF. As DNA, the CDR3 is TGCAGCGTTGGCAGGGGCGACACTGAAGCTTTCTTT. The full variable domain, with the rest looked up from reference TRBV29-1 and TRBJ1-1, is SAVISQKPSRDICQRGTSLTIQCQVDSQVTMMFWYRQQPGQSLTLIATANQGSEATYESGFVIDKFPISRPNLTFSTLTVSNMSPEDSSIYLCSVGRGDTEAFFGQGTRLTVV.

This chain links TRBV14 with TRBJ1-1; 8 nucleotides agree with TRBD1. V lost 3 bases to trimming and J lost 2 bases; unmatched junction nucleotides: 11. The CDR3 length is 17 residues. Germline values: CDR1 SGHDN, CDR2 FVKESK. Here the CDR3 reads CASSHTGTGLPNTEAFF. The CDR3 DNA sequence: TGTGCCAGCAGCCATACCGGGACAGGCCTCCCTAACACTGAAGCTTTCTTT.

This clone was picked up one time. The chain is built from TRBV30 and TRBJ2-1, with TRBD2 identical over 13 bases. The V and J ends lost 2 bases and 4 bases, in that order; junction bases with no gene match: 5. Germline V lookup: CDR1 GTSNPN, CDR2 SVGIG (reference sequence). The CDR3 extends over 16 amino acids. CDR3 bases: TGTGCCTGGAGTAAGGAACTAGCGGGGGGGTACAATGAGCAGTTCTTC. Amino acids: CAWSKELAGGYNEQFF.

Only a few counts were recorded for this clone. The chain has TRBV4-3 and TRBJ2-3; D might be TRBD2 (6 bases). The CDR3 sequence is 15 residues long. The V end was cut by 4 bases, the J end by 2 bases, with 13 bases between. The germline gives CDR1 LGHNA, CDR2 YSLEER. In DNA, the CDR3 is TGCGCCAGCAGCCCGGGACTGAAACCCACAGATACGCAGTATTTT. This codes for CASSPGLKPTDTQYF.

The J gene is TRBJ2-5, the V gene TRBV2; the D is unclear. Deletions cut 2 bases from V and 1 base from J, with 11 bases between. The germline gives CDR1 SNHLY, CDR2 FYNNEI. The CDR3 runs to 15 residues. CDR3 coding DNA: TGTGCCAGCAGTGAACGAGGCACTCCCCAAGAGACCCAGTACTTC. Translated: CASSERGTPQETQYF.

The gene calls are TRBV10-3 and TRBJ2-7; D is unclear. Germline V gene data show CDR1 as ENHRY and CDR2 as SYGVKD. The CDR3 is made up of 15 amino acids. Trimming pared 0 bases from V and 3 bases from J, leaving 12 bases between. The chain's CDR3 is CAISESGNLGYEQYF. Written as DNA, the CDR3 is TGTGCCATCAGTGAGTCGGGAAACCTCGGCTACGAGCAGTACTTC.